The rows below give T cell receptor beta chains drawn from one sample of a study of CD8+ T cells in alopecia areata. The method was immunoSEQ multiplex PCR; TCRdb's version includes in-frame clones alone and lacks a portion of them. The sample carries around 150,000 clones, about two thirds recorded once. The sample in question was CD4+ T cells sorted from blood, obtained at week 4, from a patient treated with tofacitinib. Every receptor here comes from a human donor with alopecia areata. Both conserved end residues are part of each CDR3. The order of the fields is clone size, J gene, D gene, V gene, CDR3 DNA, CDR3 protein. A D gene is named only where the DNA matches it firmly. Where a row states a size, it is once, few, many or the class of an expanded clone; other rows omit it.

NA TRBJ2-5 NA TRBV29-1 TGCAGCGCAACGGGCTTCGGGGAAGAGACCCAGTACTTC CSATGFGEETQYF
NA TRBJ1-1 NA TRBV29-1 TGCAGCGTTGGCTGGGACTATCGAGCTTTCTTT CSVGWDYRAFF
NA TRBJ2-2 NA TRBV29-1 TGCAGCGTTGGACTAGTCAACGGGGAGCTGTTTTTT CSVGLVNGELFF
NA TRBJ2-6 TRBD1 TRBV4-1 TGCGCCAGCAGCCTCCCCCCGGGACAGGCTTCCTCTGGGGCCAACGTCCTGACTTTC CASSLPPGQASSGANVLTF
NA TRBJ1-1 NA TRBV27 TGTGCCAGCAGTCTCGGACGGACGAACACTGAAGCTTTCTTT CASSLGRTNTEAFF
NA TRBJ1-6 NA TRBV27 TGTGCCAGCGGCCCCGGATACGGGTCCCATATCCACTTT CASGPGYGSHIHF
NA TRBJ1-2 NA TRBV25-1 TGTGCCAGCAGTGCGGGCCCCTATGGCTACACCTTC CASSAGPYGYTF
NA TRBJ2-5 TRBD1 TRBV6-5 TGTGCCAGCAGGACGACAGGGGGCAGTGAGACCCAGTACTTC CASRTTGGSETQYF
NA TRBJ1-1 NA TRBV9 TGTGCCAGCAGCGTAGACGGGGTGACTGAAGCTTTCTTT CASSVDGVTEAFF
NA TRBJ2-7 NA TRBV10-3 TGTGCCATCAGCCCGACGACCGATACCTACGAGCAGTACTTC CAISPTTDTYEQYF
NA TRBJ2-5 NA TRBV7-3 TGTGCCAGCAGCTTAAGAAGGACTGGAGAGACCCAGTACTTC CASSLRRTGETQYF
NA TRBJ2-5 NA TRBV30 TGTGCCTGGACGGTGGGAAGGACCCAGTACTTC CAWTVGRTQYF
few TRBJ1-1 TRBD1 TRBV29-1 TGCAGCGGGGGACAGGAAGGGGCTTTCTTT CSGGQEGAFF
few TRBJ2-7 TRBD1 TRBV5-1 TGCGCCAGCAGCCTACAGGGGGCTAGGTCCTACGAGCAGTACTTC CASSLQGARSYEQYF
NA TRBJ2-7 NA TRBV6-5 TGTGCCAGCAGTCCTACCGGGACTTCCTCCTACGAGCAGTACTTC CASSPTGTSSYEQYF
NA TRBJ2-1 TRBD1 TRBV23-1 TGCGCCACCGGTAGGAAGGAGGACAGGGACAATGAGCAGTTCTTC CATGRKEDRDNEQFF
NA TRBJ2-2 NA TRBV7-9 TGTGCCAGCATCCGGACGGGCAGCGGGGAGCTGTTTTTT CASIRTGSGELFF
NA TRBJ1-2 NA TRBV2 TGTGCCAGCAGTCGGGCTTTGGGGGTTGATGGCTACACCTTC CASSRALGVDGYTF
few TRBJ2-1 TRBD1 TRBV27 TGTGCCAGCAGACCGGGACAGACTAATGAGCAGTTCTTC CASRPGQTNEQFF
NA TRBJ1-2 NA TRBV30 TGTGCCTCCTTCCCCTCCCTGGACAAAGGTGGCTACACCTTC CASFPSLDKGGYTF
few TRBJ2-2 TRBD1 TRBV19 TGTGCCAGTAGTATTAGGAGAGGGACAGGGATCGGGGAGCTGTTTTTT CASSIRRGTGIGELFF
NA TRBJ2-1 NA TRBV6-5 TGTGCCAGCCTTCACGGACTCAACAATGAGCAGTTCTTC CASLHGLNNEQFF
few TRBJ2-3 NA TRBV29-1 TGCAGCGCCAAACTAGCTACTAGCACAGATACGCAGTATTTT CSAKLATSTDTQYF
NA TRBJ1-5 NA TRBV9 TGTGCCAGCAGCGAGACCGCCTATAGCAATCAGCCCCAGCATTTT CASSETAYSNQPQHF
NA TRBJ2-2 TRBD2 TRBV29-1 TGCAGCGTTGAATTTGCAGCGGGGAGGACCGGGGAGCTGTTTTTT CSVEFAAGRTGELFF
NA TRBJ2-3 TRBD2 TRBV5-1 TGCGCCAGCAGCTGGCCCCCCCGGAGCGGGGGGGGGATGGGCACAGATACGCAGTATTTT CASSWPPRSGGGMGTDTQYF
NA TRBJ1-2 TRBD1 TRBV4-1 TGCGCCAGCAGCCAACAAGTTGGACAGGGCTATGGCTACACCTTC CASSQQVGQGYGYTF
NA TRBJ1-2 NA TRBV5-6 TGTGCCAGCAGCTTGGTGGCGGATTGGGGCTATGGCTACACCTTC CASSLVADWGYGYTF
few TRBJ1-3 TRBD1 TRBV30 TGTGCCTCCTGGACAGGGGGAAACACCATATATTTT CASWTGGNTIYF
few TRBJ1-5 TRBD1 TRBV29-1 TGCAGCGTTGTTCTAGGGACAGGGTGGAATCAGCCCCAGCATTTT CSVVLGTGWNQPQHF
once TRBJ1-1 NA TRBV10-3 TGTGCCATCAGTCCGGCTATGAACACTGAAGCTTTCTTT CAISPAMNTEAFF
NA TRBJ2-2 NA TRBV29-1 TGCAGCGCCGTCCTCCGCCCCACGAACACCGGGGAGCTGTTTTTT CSAVLRPTNTGELFF
NA TRBJ2-7 NA TRBV2 TGTGCCAGCAACCAAGGGAGACAGGTTTCCTACGAGCAGTACTTC CASNQGRQVSYEQYF
NA TRBJ2-3 NA TRBV18 TGTGCCAGCTCACCCAGCGGTGCTAGCACAGATACGCAGTATTTT CASSPSGASTDTQYF
NA TRBJ2-2 NA TRBV15 TGTGCCACCAGCAGAAACAGGGTTGGCACCGGGGAGCTGTTTTTT CATSRNRVGTGELFF
few TRBJ1-1 NA TRBV29-1 TGCAGCGTTGAAGAATTCTCCCCGTTGAACACTGAAGCTTTCTTT CSVEEFSPLNTEAFF
few TRBJ2-7 NA TRBV30 TGTGCCTGGAGTGTAGCGCATCCCTACGAGCAGTACTTC CAWSVAHPYEQYF
NA TRBJ1-6 TRBD1 TRBV4-2 TGTGCCAGCAGGAGGGGGCCAGATAATTCACCCCTCCACTTT CASRRGPDNSPLHF